These 32 T cell receptor beta chains were all obtained from the same sample, sequenced in a study of cytomegalovirus exposure and HLA in healthy donors. PCR was performed using 60 Vbeta and 13 Jbeta primers. Profiled with immunoSEQ multiplex PCR; TCRdb holds only in-frame clones, not every one. This sample has about 190,000 clones, with 75% to 90% found just once. The sample was PBMCs. Receptors were obtained from a man aged 40-49 years in good health and CMV-seropositive.

This rearrangement joins TRBV6-1 to TRBJ1-5; 7 bases line up with TRBD1. The trim removed 4 bases at V and 5 bases at J, leaving 8 bases unmatched. Per the germline V gene, CDR1 is MNHNS and CDR2 is SASEGT. CDR3 length: 15 residues. The CDR3 region has the DNA TGTGCCAGCAGTGTACTGACAGGGTTGGATCAGCCCCAGCATTTT. Its translation is CASSVLTGLDQPQHF.

The chain is built from TRBV7-8 and TRBJ1-2, with D perhaps matching TRBD1 (6 bases). Germline V gives CDR1 SGHVS, CDR2 FQNEAQ. The CDR3 loop spans 17 amino acids. V lost 1 base and J lost 0, with 15 bases in between. The CDR3 reads CASSLVRQATTNYGYTF. In DNA form, the CDR3 reads TGTGCCAGCAGCTTAGTCAGACAGGCGACCACTAACTATGGCTACACCTTC.

The chain combines TRBV5-1 with TRBJ2-5; TRBD2 agrees at 8 bases. The germline V gene has CDR1 SGHRS and CDR2 YFSETQ. With V trimmed by 4 bases and J by 5 bases, 19 bases remained unmatched. This CDR3 spans 18 amino acids. The CDR3, as DNA: TGCGCCAGCAGCGTTGGCCTAGCGGGTATCCCCTCAGGGGAGACCCAGTACTTC. As protein: CASSVGLAGIPSGETQYF.

The chain links TRBV4-3 to TRBJ1-4, with unresolved D. The CDR3 covers 20 residues. Germline CDR1 is LGHNA and CDR2 is YSLEER. Trimming removed 1 base at V and 2 bases at J, with 23 bases between. The CDR3 spells CASSQVFGLPQHGTNEKLFF. CDR3 bases: TGCGCCAGCAGCCAAGTCTTCGGACTTCCCCAACACGGGACTAATGAAAAACTGTTTTTT.

V is TRBV15 and J is TRBJ2-2; tentatively, D is TRBD1 (6 bases). Looked up from germline, CDR1 is LNHNV and CDR2 is YYDKDF (reference sequence). Trimming shortened V by 2 bases and J by 3 bases, and 7 bases separated the two germline ends. The CDR3 has 14 residues. The CDR3 is CATSRRQDTGELFF. CDR3 sequence (DNA): TGTGCCACCAGCAGACGACAGGACACCGGGGAGCTGTTTTTT.

The chain uses TRBV29-1 and TRBJ1-5; D gene ambiguous. The CDR3 loop spans 14 amino acids. Germline V lookup: CDR1 SQVTM, CDR2 ANQGSEA. The ends were cut back, 6 bases at V and 0 bases at J, with 12 bases in the middle. CDR3 sequence (DNA): TGCAGCGTCGCTGACGGGAATAGCAATCAGCCCCAGCATTTT. Translated, it gives CSVADGNSNQPQHF.

The chain joins TRBV7-9 to TRBJ2-3, with 15 bases matching TRBD2. Germline V gene data show CDR1 as SEHNR and CDR2 as FQNEAQ (reference sequence). The V gene end was trimmed by 4 bases and the J gene end by 2 bases; junction bases not matched to a gene: 1. There are 16 residues in the CDR3. The CDR3 DNA sequence: TGTGCCAGCAGCTGGACTAGCGGGGGGGACACAGATACGCAGTATTTT. It translates to CASSWTSGGDTDTQYF.

Details on this clone: This sample also contains other DNA sequences that code for the same CDR3. V is TRBV9 and J is TRBJ2-7; possible D gene TRBD1, 5 bases. CDR1 and CDR2 from the germline V gene are SGDLS and YYNGEE. Trimming shortened V by 0 bases and J by 4 bases, and 14 bases separated the two germline ends. The CDR3 covers 15 residues. In DNA form, the CDR3 reads TGTGCCAGCAGCGTAGGTCAGGGCCCCTCATACGAGCAGTACTTC. Translation gives CASSVGQGPSYEQYF. The full variable domain, with the rest looked up from reference TRBV9 and TRBJ2-7, is DSGVTQTPKHLITATGQRVTLRCSPRSGDLSVYWYQQSLDQGLQFLIQYYNGEERAKGNILERFSAQQFPDLHSELNLSSLELGDSALYFCASSVGQGPSYEQYFGPGTRLTVT.

The chain has TRBV9 and TRBJ2-5; tentative D call: TRBD1 (5 bases). V lost 0 bases and J lost 5, with 17 bases in between. This CDR3 comprises 16 residues. Germline V gives CDR1 SGDLS, CDR2 YYNGEE. The chain's CDR3 is CASSVGRTGLEETQYF. The CDR3 nucleotides read TGTGCCAGCAGCGTAGGGAGAACAGGCTTGGAGGAGACCCAGTACTTC.

The genes are TRBV6-4 and TRBJ1-2; 7 bases align to TRBD1. Germline CDR1 MRHNA, CDR2 SNTAGT. The CDR3 is 15 residues long. V lost 6 bases, J lost 0 bases, and 7 bases stayed unmatched. CDR3 sequence reads: CASRLYRGANYGYTF. Written as DNA, the CDR3 is TGTGCCAGCAGATTATACAGGGGAGCTAACTATGGCTACACCTTC.

The chain employs TRBV30 and TRBJ1-1; TRBD1 might be the D (6 bases). Trimming cost V 2 bases and J 2 bases, with 12 bases left between them. The CDR3 is 14 amino acids. Germline V gives CDR1 GTSNPN, CDR2 SVGIG (reference sequence). Written as DNA, the CDR3 is TGTGCCTGGAGTATCCCAGGGGAAAACACTGAAGCTTTCTTT. Translation: CAWSIPGENTEAFF.

The chain links TRBV7-9 to TRBJ1-4; 8 nucleotides match TRBD1. CDR3 length: 14 residues. Germline V gene lookup returns CDR1 SEHNR and CDR2 FQNEAQ (reference sequence). Losses at the gene ends were 6 bases for V and 5 bases for J; bases not matched to a gene: 5. The CDR3, as DNA: TGTGCCAGCAGGCGGGGACAGGCGAATGAAAAACTGTTTTTT. Translated, it gives CASRRGQANEKLFF. The whole variable domain, filled in from reference TRBV7-9 and TRBJ1-4, reads DTGVSQNPRHKITKRGQNVTFRCDPISEHNRLYWYRQTLGQGPEFLTYFQNEAQLEKSRLLSDRFSAERPKGSFSTLEIQRTEQGDSAMYLCASRRGQANEKLFFGSGTQLSVL.

V and J are TRBV7-2 and TRBJ2-3, with D perhaps matching TRBD1 (5 bases). The germline CDR1 and CDR2 sequences are SGHTA and FQGNSA. There are 15 residues in the CDR3. Trimming stripped 1 base from V and 9 bases from J, with 17 bases between. The CDR3 region has the DNA TGTGCCAGCAGCTTAGTTGATGGGGCTCGGGCCACGCAGTATTTT. This encodes CASSLVDGARATQYF.

This clone was seen only once. This chain connects TRBV6-1 to TRBJ1-2; perhaps TRBD1 as D (6 bases). CDR1 and CDR2 (germline): MNHNS, SASEGT. Trimming removed 2 bases from V and 4 bases from J, with 11 bases in between. CDR3 length: 14 amino acids. The CDR3 loop is CASSESGVSYGYTF. The CDR3 coding sequence is TGTGCCAGCAGTGAATCAGGGGTTAGCTATGGCTACACCTTC.

This clone was detected only once. The V and J genes are TRBV5-6 and TRBJ2-7, with D uncertain. The CDR3 runs to 13 residues. V was cut by 4 bases and J by 3 bases, with 11 bases left in between. Looked up from germline, CDR1 is SGHDT and CDR2 is YYEEEE. The CDR3 region is CASSPLSGYEQYF. CDR3 DNA sequence: TGTGCCAGCAGCCCCCTGTCCGGCTACGAGCAGTACTTC.

This rearrangement joins TRBV7-2 to TRBJ2-7; D unresolved. From germline, CDR1 is SGHTA and CDR2 FQGNSA. Trimming took 2 bases from V and 6 from J, leaving 8 bases between them. The CDR3 covers 12 residues. The CDR3 DNA sequence: TGTGCCAGCAGCTTATCCACATCCGAGCAGTACTTC. It is translated as CASSLSTSEQYF.

The V call is TRBV6-5, the J call TRBJ2-7; unclear D gene. V lost 0 bases and J lost 0, with 6 bases in between. The CDR3 has 14 residues. Germline-derived CDR1 and CDR2 are MNHEY and SVGAGI. CDR3 amino acids: CASSYSPSSYEQYF. The CDR3 region has the DNA TGTGCCAGCAGTTACTCCCCCAGCTCCTACGAGCAGTACTTC.

This chain links TRBV5-1 with TRBJ1-1, with D uncertain. The CDR3 sequence is 16 residues long. The ends were cut back, 0 bases at V and 6 bases at J, with 18 bases in the middle. CDR1 is SGHRS, CDR2 YFSETQ, per germline. Here the CDR3 DNA reads TGCGCCAGCAGCTTGGCTCCTGAGCGGCTCGCGGCTGAAGCTTTCTTT. As protein: CASSLAPERLAAEAFF. Complete variable domain (other parts from reference TRBV5-1 and TRBJ1-1): KAGVTQTPRYLIKTRGQQVTLSCSPISGHRSVSWYQQTPGQGLQFLFEYFSETQRNKGNFPGRFSGRQFSNSRSEMNVSTLELGDSALYLCASSLAPERLAAEAFFGQGTRLTVV.

This clone was seen just once. V gene TRBV5-5 combines with J gene TRBJ1-2, with 10 bases identical to TRBD1. The CDR3 covers 15 residues. CDR1 and CDR2 from the germline V gene are SGHKS and YYEKEE (reference sequence). V gave up 2 bases and J gave up 5 bases; unmatched junction bases: 6. As DNA, the CDR3 is TGTGCCAGCAGCTTAGACAGGGGGCCCGGGTATGGCTACACCTTC. Protein product: CASSLDRGPGYGYTF.

The genes are TRBV18 and TRBJ2-5; D gene unclear. Trimming removed 4 bases at V and 0 bases at J, with 9 bases between. Per germline, CDR1 KGHSH and CDR2 LQKENI. This CDR3 comprises 14 residues. The CDR3 nucleotides are TGTGCCAGCTCACAAGGAGCCAACCAAGAGACCCAGTACTTC. Amino acid sequence: CASSQGANQETQYF. The whole variable domain, remainder taken from reference TRBV18 and TRBJ2-5, is NAGVMQNPRHLVRRRGQEARLRCSPMKGHSHVYWYRQLPEEGLKFMVYLQKENIIDESGMPKERFSAEFPKEGPSILRIQQVVRGDSAAYFCASSQGANQETQYFGPGTRLLVL.

CDR3 sequence: CASSLGDSGNTIYF. The CDR3 DNA reads TGTGCCAGCAGCTTGGGGGACAGTGGAAACACCATATATTTT. The J gene is TRBJ1-3, the V gene TRBV5-6, with 7 bases matching TRBD1. V was clipped by 0 bases and J by 3 bases; unmatched bases: 0. In germline, CDR1 is SGHDT, CDR2 YYEEEE. The CDR3 has 14 residues.

This rearrangement joins TRBV19 to TRBJ1-5; 7 bases are a match to TRBD1. Losses at the gene ends were 7 bases for V and 3 bases for J; bases not matched to a gene: 9. CDR3 length equals 15 residues. Germline V gene lookup returns CDR1 LNHDA and CDR2 SQIVND (reference sequence). The CDR3 protein is CASTEQGTINQPQHF. CDR3 coding DNA: TGTGCCAGTACAGAACAGGGGACGATCAATCAGCCCCAGCATTTT.

The genes are TRBV11-1 and TRBJ2-1; a possible D gene is TRBD2 (6 bases). The V gene lost 3 bases and the J gene lost 8 bases, with 11 bases spanning the gap. The germline V gene encodes CDR1 SGHAT and CDR2 FQDESV (reference sequence). The CDR3 runs 13 residues. The CDR3, as DNA: TGTGCCAGCAGCTTGACGGGGGAGGATGAGCAGTTCTTC. Translating gives CASSLTGEDEQFF.

This clone came up once. At one boundary the junction diverges from the germline segment, which might be a read error. Other nucleotide sequences in the sample specify the same CDR3. V and J are TRBV7-9 and TRBJ2-7, with 9 bases that match TRBD1. The germline V gene encodes CDR1 SEHNR and CDR2 FQNEAQ (reference sequence). There are 15 residues in the CDR3. For the CDR3, the DNA is TGCGCCAGCAGCCCGGGACAGGGTATTCCCTACGAGCAGTACTTC. Translated: CASSPGQGIPYEQYF.

The chain is built from TRBV20-1 and TRBJ1-4; D gene uncertain. Germline CDR1 and CDR2: DFQATT and SNEGSKA (reference sequence). Trimming removed 6 bases from V and 3 bases from J, with 2 bases in between. The CDR3 is 10 residues long. CDR3 residues: CSAANEKLFF. In DNA, the CDR3 is TGCAGTGCCGCTAATGAAAAACTGTTTTTT.

The chain recombines TRBV15 with TRBJ2-1; 11 nucleotides agree with TRBD1. The CDR3 sequence is 14 residues long. The germline V gene has CDR1 LNHNV and CDR2 YYDKDF (reference sequence). V lost 6 bases and J lost 8; bases outside the gene matches: 6. As DNA, the CDR3 is TGTGCCACCAGTGGGGACAGGGGGTTCGATGAGCAGTTCTTC. Its protein is CATSGDRGFDEQFF.

The chain has TRBV7-9 and TRBJ1-1, with D hard to call. The CDR3 length is 14 residues. With 1 base removed from V and 1 base from J, the gap between germline ends came to 7 bases. The germline V gene encodes CDR1 SEHNR and CDR2 FQNEAQ (reference sequence). Here the CDR3 DNA reads TGTGCCAGCAGCTTAGTACGGGGGAACACTGAAGCTTTCTTT. Residues: CASSLVRGNTEAFF.

This clone was recorded only once. The chain couples TRBV2 to TRBJ1-1; 9 nucleotides line up with TRBD1. The germline V gene encodes CDR1 SNHLY and CDR2 FYNNEI. V shed 5 bases, J shed 5 bases, and the junction held 9 bases outside the gene matches. This CDR3 region has 15 residues. CDR3 bases: TGTGCCAGCAGTATAGCGACAGGGGGTGGTACTGAAGCTTTCTTT. Translation gives CASSIATGGGTEAFF.

The chain uses TRBV28 and TRBJ2-2; D may be TRBD2 (5 bases). V was trimmed by 11 bases and J by 0 bases, leaving 16 bases between them. Germline lookup yields CDR1 MDHEN and CDR2 SYDVKM. The CDR3 totals 15 residues. The CDR3 loop is CAALGVPSNTGELFF. CDR3 DNA sequence: TGTGCCGCACTCGGGGTGCCCTCGAACACCGGGGAGCTGTTTTTT.

This chain links TRBV13 with TRBJ2-1; TRBD2 agrees at 8 bases. The CDR3 extends over 16 amino acids. CDR1 and CDR2 from the germline V gene are PRHDT and FYEKMQ (reference sequence). Unmatched junction bases numbered 6, after V lost 0 bases and J lost 5 bases. The CDR3 is CASSLGVGGAHNEQFF. The CDR3 DNA sequence: TGTGCCAGCAGCTTAGGGGTCGGGGGGGCTCACAATGAGCAGTTCTTC.

This chain joins TRBV18 and TRBJ1-2; no firm D call. Germline assignment: CDR1 KGHSH and CDR2 LQKENI. There are 13 residues in the CDR3. Between the trimmed V and J ends, which lost 4 bases and 3 bases, there was a span of 9 bases. CDR3 nucleotides: TGTGCCAGCTCACAACCGACTGACTATGGCTACACCTTC. Protein sequence: CASSQPTDYGYTF.

The V call is TRBV30, the J call TRBJ1-2; D is ambiguous. This CDR3 comprises 12 residues. V was clipped by 4 bases and J by 4 bases, with 10 bases between them. Germline V CDR1 and CDR2: GTSNPN, SVGIG (reference sequence). CDR3: CAWIQTPYGYTF. CDR3 coding DNA: TGTGCCTGGATTCAGACACCCTATGGCTACACCTTC.